This TCR beta chain stems from a study of type 1 and type 2 diabetes patients. Germline CDR1 reads SGDLS; CDR2 reads YYNGEE. The length of the CDR3 is 18 residues. Genomic DNA was the PCR template. The TCR beta CDR3 region was amplified using 30 forward and 13 reverse primers. TCRdb re-analysed the multiplex PCR reads in MiXCR, keeping a single row per CDR3 protein. Of about 270,000 distinct CDR3 sequences in the sample, approximately 50% were seen once. Sequencing was done on a sample of peripheral blood mononuclear cells (PBMCs). V usage is TRBV9 and J usage is TRBJ2-7; TRBD2 might be the D (6 bases). The J call could be wrong; TRBJ2-1 is a better fit for the DNA end. The source of this sequence is a man aged 18-30 years with type 2 diabetes. In nucleotides, the CDR3 is TGTGCCAGCAGCGTAGATGGTGGGGGAGGCCTTAGCTCCTACGAGCAGTTCTTC. Its protein product is CASSVDGGGGLSSYEQFF.